The 3 T cell receptor beta chains below come from one sample, sequenced in a study of patients and donors after allogeneic stem cell transplantation (dated by TCRdb to about 2020). The method was RT-PCR. The run used a NextSeq 550. TCRdb's own reprocessing of the public reads used fastp at Q25 and MiXCR and kept productive beta chains. All rows with the same CDR3 protein become a single entry with the most common DNA and genes. In this sample the table shows about 960,000 distinct CDR3 sequences, approximately 19% of which occur a single time. Roughly 6% of the sample is held by the ten biggest clonotypes. The sequenced material came from blood, either unsorted or a sorted T cell fraction (not recorded which). Receptor source: a human donor who was either an allogeneic HSCT recipient or a stem cell or donor lymphocyte infusion donor (not recorded which). It is not recorded whose cells these are; they may come from a transplant donor.

This rearrangement joins TRBV3-1 to TRBJ2-7; 10 bases line up with TRBD2. The V and J ends lost 0 bases and 1 base, in that order; junction bases with no gene match: 6. The CDR3 totals 17 residues. Germline V gives CDR1 LGHDT, CDR2 YNNKEL (reference sequence). The CDR3 DNA reads as TGTGCCAGCAGCCAAGAGATTCGGACTAGCGGATCCTACGAGCAGTACTTC. It yields the protein CASSQEIRTSGSYEQYF.

This clonotype has just a few counts. The chain couples TRBV15 to TRBJ2-6; no clear D gene. Germline CDR1 and CDR2: LNHNV and YYDKDF (reference sequence). This CDR3 has 14 residues. Deletions cut 5 bases from V and 5 bases from J, with 10 bases between. CDR3 DNA sequence: TGTGCCACCAGCGTTGAACAGAGGGCCAACGTCCTGACTTTC. Translated: CATSVEQRANVLTF.

This clonotype has more than one count but fewer than ten. The chain is built from TRBV11-1 and TRBJ1-1; D not certain. The V and J ends lost 2 bases and 1 base respectively, with 11 bases between them. Germline values: CDR1 SGHAT, CDR2 FQDESV (reference sequence). This CDR3 region has 15 residues. The CDR3 coding sequence is TGTGCCAGCAGCTTACGCGAAACTAAGAACACTGAAGCTTTCTTT. Protein: CASSLRETKNTEAFF. Combining the CDR3 with reference TRBV11-1 and TRBJ1-1 gives the whole variable domain EAEVAQSPRYKITEKSQAVAFWCDPISGHATLYWYRQILGQGPELLVQFQDESVVDDSQLPKDRFSAERLKGVDSTLKIQPAELGDSAMYLCASSLRETKNTEAFFGQGTRLTVV.